This is a list of T cell receptor beta chains from one sample in a study of beta chain features in type 1 diabetes. Only in-frame clones appear in the TCRdb table, and some are missing; sequencing was by immunoSEQ multiplex PCR. The sample yields about 370,000 clones, 8.5% to 10% seen once. What was sequenced was central memory CD4+ T cells from blood. The receptors here all came from a man aged 25 to 40 with type 1 diabetes. Each CDR3 is given without its conserved first and last residue. Fields, in order: J gene, V gene, D gene, CDR3 protein. D genes are given only for firm matches.

j_call: TRBJ2-1
v_call: TRBV11-3
d_call: TRBD1
cdr3_aa: ASSSGTGEGNNEQF

j_call: TRBJ2-2
v_call: TRBV11-2
d_call: .
cdr3_aa: ASSLSPGGKTGELF

j_call: TRBJ2-3
v_call: TRBV7-2
d_call: .
cdr3_aa: ASSSRAGSDTQY

j_call: TRBJ2-5
v_call: TRBV10-3
d_call: TRBD1
cdr3_aa: AISDFLTGSQETQY

j_call: TRBJ2-3
v_call: TRBV5-4
d_call: TRBD1
cdr3_aa: ASSPARDRGTDTQY

j_call: TRBJ2-1
v_call: TRBV7-9
d_call: .
cdr3_aa: ASSLLMGEQF

j_call: TRBJ2-5
v_call: TRBV29-1
d_call: .
cdr3_aa: SVEEQGGETQY

j_call: TRBJ1-5
v_call: TRBV4-1
d_call: .
cdr3_aa: ASSREPGAYSNQPQH

j_call: TRBJ2-7
v_call: TRBV15
d_call: .
cdr3_aa: ATSRVLTGIVEEQY

j_call: TRBJ1-1
v_call: TRBV6-6
d_call: TRBD1
cdr3_aa: ASSYTGGGNTEAF

j_call: TRBJ2-1
v_call: TRBV19
d_call: .
cdr3_aa: ASSIIGGNEQF

j_call: TRBJ2-7
v_call: TRBV10-3
d_call: .
cdr3_aa: AISESTGDYEQY

j_call: TRBJ2-5
v_call: TRBV7-2
d_call: .
cdr3_aa: ASTPSWTQY

j_call: TRBJ1-2
v_call: TRBV11-2
d_call: TRBD1
cdr3_aa: ASSPTASAGQGKGYT

j_call: TRBJ2-2
v_call: TRBV4-1
d_call: TRBD2
cdr3_aa: ASSQRSSGSDTGELF

j_call: TRBJ1-5
v_call: TRBV6-5
d_call: .
cdr3_aa: ASSKTEINQPQH

j_call: TRBJ2-3
v_call: TRBV7-8
d_call: .
cdr3_aa: ASSLKHGISSTDTQY

j_call: TRBJ1-1
v_call: TRBV11-2
d_call: TRBD1
cdr3_aa: ASSLGTGRPNTEAF

j_call: TRBJ2-5
v_call: TRBV2
d_call: .
cdr3_aa: ASAYLMDQETQY

j_call: TRBJ1-2
v_call: TRBV29-1
d_call: .
cdr3_aa: SAGYGYT

j_call: TRBJ2-3
v_call: TRBV30
d_call: .
cdr3_aa: AWSGMASGTDTQY

j_call: TRBJ1-2
v_call: TRBV19
d_call: TRBD1
cdr3_aa: ASSRDRGNYGYT

j_call: TRBJ2-2
v_call: TRBV9
d_call: .
cdr3_aa: ASSVVQGGELF

j_call: TRBJ1-4
v_call: TRBV4-3
d_call: TRBD1
cdr3_aa: ASSQGARTGSATNEKLF

j_call: TRBJ1-2
v_call: TRBV2
d_call: .
cdr3_aa: ASSERGGYGYT

j_call: TRBJ1-4
v_call: TRBV7-8
d_call: .
cdr3_aa: ASSWGQNEKLF

j_call: TRBJ2-7
v_call: TRBV5-1
d_call: .
cdr3_aa: ASSQGQYEQY

j_call: TRBJ2-3
v_call: TRBV28
d_call: TRBD1
cdr3_aa: ASRRPTGGGADTQY

j_call: TRBJ2-3
v_call: TRBV6-5
d_call: .
cdr3_aa: ASSYGSDTDTQY

j_call: TRBJ2-7
v_call: TRBV29-1
d_call: .
cdr3_aa: SVVEGPVGEQY

j_call: TRBJ1-2
v_call: TRBV5-4
d_call: .
cdr3_aa: ASIPHGQDYGYT

j_call: TRBJ2-1
v_call: TRBV19
d_call: TRBD2
cdr3_aa: ASSITPSGRFVYNEQF

j_call: TRBJ1-5
v_call: TRBV9
d_call: .
cdr3_aa: ASSGGQWDSNQPQH

j_call: TRBJ2-7
v_call: TRBV7-2
d_call: TRBD2
cdr3_aa: ASSFASGSDISYEQY

j_call: TRBJ1-2
v_call: TRBV6-5
d_call: .
cdr3_aa: ASSYGSLGYGYT

j_call: TRBJ2-5
v_call: TRBV5-1
d_call: .
cdr3_aa: ASLRGVGRQETQY